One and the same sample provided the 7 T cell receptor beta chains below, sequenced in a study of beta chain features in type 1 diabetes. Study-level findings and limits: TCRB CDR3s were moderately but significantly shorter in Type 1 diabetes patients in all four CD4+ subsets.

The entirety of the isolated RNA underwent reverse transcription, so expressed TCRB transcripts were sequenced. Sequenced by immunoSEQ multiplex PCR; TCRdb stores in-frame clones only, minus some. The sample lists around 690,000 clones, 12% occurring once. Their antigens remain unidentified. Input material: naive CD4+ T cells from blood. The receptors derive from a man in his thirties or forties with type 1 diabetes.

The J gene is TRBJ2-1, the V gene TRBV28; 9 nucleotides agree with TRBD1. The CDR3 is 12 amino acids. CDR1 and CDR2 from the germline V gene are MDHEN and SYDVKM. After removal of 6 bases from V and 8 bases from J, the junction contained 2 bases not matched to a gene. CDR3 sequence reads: CASRQGAYEQFF. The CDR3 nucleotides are TGTGCCAGCAGACAGGGGGCCTATGAGCAGTTCTTC.

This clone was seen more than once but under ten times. The CDR3 spells CASSLRGRESPLHF. The CDR3 DNA is TGTGCCAGCAGTCTCCGAGGGAGGGAGTCACCCCTCCACTTT. The V gene is TRBV6-5, the J gene TRBJ1-6, with no clear D. Per germline, CDR1 MNHEY and CDR2 SVGAGI. Trimming took 5 bases from V and 10 from J, leaving 15 bases between them. The CDR3 length is 14 residues.

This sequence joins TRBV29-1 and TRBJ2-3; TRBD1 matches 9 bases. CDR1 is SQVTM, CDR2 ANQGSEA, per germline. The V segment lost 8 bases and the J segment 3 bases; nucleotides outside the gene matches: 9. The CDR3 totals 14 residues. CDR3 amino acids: CSIHRDRVTDTQYF. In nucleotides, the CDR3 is TGCAGCATACACCGGGACAGGGTTACAGATACGCAGTATTTT.

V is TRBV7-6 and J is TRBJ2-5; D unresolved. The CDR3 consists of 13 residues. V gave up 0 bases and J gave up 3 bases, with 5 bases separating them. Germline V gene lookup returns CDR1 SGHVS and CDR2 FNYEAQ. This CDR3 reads CASSLAQKETQYF. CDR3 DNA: TGTGCCAGCAGCTTAGCACAGAAAGAGACCCAGTACTTC. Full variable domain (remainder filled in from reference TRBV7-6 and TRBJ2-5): GAGVSQSPRYKVTKRGQDVALRCDPISGHVSLYWYRQALGQGPEFLTYFNYEAQQDKSGLPNDRFSAERPEGSISTLTIQRTEQRDSAMYRCASSLAQKETQYFGPGTRLLVL.

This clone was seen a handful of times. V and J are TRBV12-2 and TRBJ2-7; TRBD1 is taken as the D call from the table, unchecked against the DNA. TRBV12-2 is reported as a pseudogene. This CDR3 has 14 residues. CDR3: CASRSSGPPYEQYF. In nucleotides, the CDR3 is TGTGCAAGTCGCTCCTCAGGTCCCCCCTACGAGCAGTACTTC.

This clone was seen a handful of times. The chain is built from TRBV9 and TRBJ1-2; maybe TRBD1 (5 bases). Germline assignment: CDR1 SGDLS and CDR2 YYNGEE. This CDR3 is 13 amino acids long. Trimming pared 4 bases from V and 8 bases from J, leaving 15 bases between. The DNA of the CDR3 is TGTGCCAGCAGCCCCCGGGAGGGGCCCGGCTACACCTTC. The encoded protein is CASSPREGPGYTF. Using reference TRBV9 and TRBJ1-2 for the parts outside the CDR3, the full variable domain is DSGVTQTPKHLITATGQRVTLRCSPRSGDLSVYWYQQSLDQGLQFLIQYYNGEERAKGNILERFSAQQFPDLHSELNLSSLELGDSALYFCASSPREGPGYTFGSGTRLTVV.

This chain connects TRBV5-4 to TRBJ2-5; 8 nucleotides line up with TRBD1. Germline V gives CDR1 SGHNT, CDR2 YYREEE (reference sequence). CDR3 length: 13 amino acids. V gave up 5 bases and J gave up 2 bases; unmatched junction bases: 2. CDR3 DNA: TGTGCCAGCAGGGACAGGGCGCAAGAGACCCAGTACTTC. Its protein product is CASRDRAQETQYF.